The next 5 T cell receptor beta chains were all read from a single sample in a study of patients and donors after allogeneic stem cell transplantation. TCRdb re-analysed the RT-PCR reads in MiXCR, keeping a single row per CDR3 protein. The sample holds around 170,000 distinct CDR3 sequences, about a quarter seen once. What was sequenced was blood, either unsorted or a sorted T cell fraction (not recorded which). These receptors were taken from a human donor who was either an allogeneic HSCT recipient or a stem cell or donor lymphocyte infusion donor (not recorded which). It is not recorded whose cells these are; they may come from a transplant donor.

The sample holds a few counts of this clonotype. The chain couples TRBV7-9 to TRBJ1-2; D uncertain. The germline V gene has CDR1 SEHNR and CDR2 FQNEAQ (reference sequence). The CDR3 runs to 16 residues. The ends were cut back, 0 bases at V and 3 bases at J, with 14 bases in the middle. CDR3 in DNA: TGTGCCAGCAGCTTAGCGGGATCAATGAGCCACTATGGCTACACCTTC. Residues: CASSLAGSMSHYGYTF.

This clonotype was counted only a few times. The chain couples TRBV20-1 to TRBJ1-3, with a weak D call TRBD1 (6 bases). The germline V gene has CDR1 DFQATT and CDR2 SNEGSKA (reference sequence). Trimming removed 3 bases from V and 0 bases from J, with 18 bases in between. The CDR3 consists of 17 residues. CDR3 DNA: TGCAGTGCTAGCCCCCGGGGGGGCCTTTACTCTGGAAACACCATATATTTT. Amino acids: CSASPRGGLYSGNTIYF.

This clonotype has just a few counts. This chain links TRBV20-1 with TRBJ2-7; D is ambiguous. The length of the CDR3 is 14 residues. Germline V gene lookup returns CDR1 DFQATT and CDR2 SNEGSKA (reference sequence). Between the trimmed V and J ends, which lost 6 bases and 3 bases, there was a span of 18 bases. The CDR3 reads CSARPPSQLYEQYF. For the CDR3, the DNA is TGCAGTGCCAGGCCCCCTTCTCAGCTCTACGAGCAGTACTTC.

This chain links TRBV7-2 with TRBJ2-3; TRBD2 matches 8 bases. In germline, CDR1 is SGHTA, CDR2 FQGNSA. The trim removed 6 bases at V and 3 bases at J, leaving 8 bases unmatched. The CDR3 totals 15 residues. CDR3 bases: TGTGCCAGCAGTCTCCTCAAGCGGGGGACAGATACGCAGTATTTT. As protein: CASSLLKRGTDTQYF.

The chain recombines TRBV18 with TRBJ2-1; maybe TRBD2 (6 bases). The CDR3 runs 11 residues. V shed 4 bases and J shed 15 bases, with 13 bases lying between them. The germline V gene encodes CDR1 KGHSH and CDR2 LQKENI. The CDR3 here is CASSLPGLLFF. CDR3 nucleotides: TGTGCCAGCTCACTCCCGGGACTTCTGTTCTTC.